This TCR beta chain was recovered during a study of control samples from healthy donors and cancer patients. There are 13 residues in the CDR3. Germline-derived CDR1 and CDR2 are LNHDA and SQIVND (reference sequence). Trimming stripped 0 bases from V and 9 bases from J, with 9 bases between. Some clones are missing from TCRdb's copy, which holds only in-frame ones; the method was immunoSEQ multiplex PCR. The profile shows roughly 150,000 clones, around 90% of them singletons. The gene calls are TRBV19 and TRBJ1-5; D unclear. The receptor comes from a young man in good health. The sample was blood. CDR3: CASSIDPGRPQHF. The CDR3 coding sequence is TGTGCCAGTAGTATAGACCCGGGGAGGCCCCAGCATTTT.